This T cell receptor (beta chain) is drawn from a study of identical twins. Findings and limits, study-wide: Modelling approaches yielded underestimates of out-of-frame TCR alpha sharing between monozygotic twins. These conclusions were based on statistical analysis (cross-sectional, not following the same donors).

The CDR3 runs to 15 residues. Trimming pared 6 bases from V and 7 bases from J, leaving 21 bases between. Germline loops: CDR1 MNHEY, CDR2 SVGEGT. Template switching supplied a universal primer site; unique molecular identifiers were carried on the cDNA. TCRdb passed the 5' RACE reads through MiXCR, listing each CDR3 protein once. The data hold about 720,000 distinct CDR3 sequences, with approximately 9% observed a single time. Regarding this clonotype: Its matching antigen is unknown.

Every one of the donors was a healthy Caucasian. Separately, the same data were catalogued under a study of yellow fever vaccine responses in identical twins.

The sequence derives from a woman aged 18-30 years in good health. The sequencing sample was made of PBMCs. The rearrangement links TRBV6-2 or TRBV6-3 to TRBJ1-2; D gene unclear. The CDR3, as DNA: TGTGCCAGCAGCTATGGAGAAACACTGCGGGGTGGCTACACCTTC. Its protein is CASSYGETLRGGYTF.